This T cell receptor beta chain was retrieved from a study of T cell responses to AZD1222 COVID-19 vaccine. Germline assignment: CDR1 SGHKS and CDR2 YYEKEE (reference sequence). V was pared by 1 base and J by 7 bases, with 2 bases between. This CDR3 comprises 11 residues. The protocol was immunoSEQ multiplex PCR, while the TCRdb copy is restricted to in-frame clones and leaves out a portion. The sample carries 200,000 to 250,000 clones, roughly 91% recorded once. Note on this clone: Its antigen is not known.

General study results and limits: Once two AZD1222 doses were given, Spike-specific TCR breadth and depth went up. Unmutated variant regions reportedly attract nearly half of all spike-specific TCRs. A mostly white British donor set with more females was recruited, and clonal diversity was possibly underestimated.

The chain recombines TRBV5-5 with TRBJ1-4; no firm D call. This clonotype was sampled from an adult in good health. The material was peripheral blood, obtained on day 0 of MenACWY control vaccination. CDR3 DNA: TGTGCCAGCAGCTTGTTTGAAAAACTGTTTTTT. Amino acid sequence: CASSLFEKLFF.